The 24 T cell receptor beta chains presented below share a single source sample, sequenced in a study of OX40 agonist ivuxolimab in advanced cancers. The data were produced by immunoSEQ multiplex PCR, yet TCRdb's version contains in-frame clones alone and is incomplete. The sample contains tens of thousands of clones, approximately 86% of which appear only once. The sample was CD4+ or CD8+ T cells sorted from blood, taken in a trial of the OX40 agonist ivuxolimab. These receptor sequences come from an adult with an advanced solid tumor such as melanoma, head and neck, liver or kidney cancer.

V and J are TRBV10-3 and TRBJ2-3; 9 bases are shared with TRBD1. CDR3 size: 16 residues. Germline assignment: CDR1 ENHRY and CDR2 SYGVKD. Trimming removed 3 bases from V and 3 bases from J; junction bases left unmatched: 7. CDR3 amino acids: CAISDMTGGGTDTQYF. The CDR3 nucleotides are TGTGCCATCAGTGATATGACAGGGGGGGGGACAGATACGCAGTATTTT.

CDR3 residues: CAVNQGRTGEAEAFF. As DNA, the CDR3 is TGTGCCGTCAATCAGGGGCGCACAGGGGAGGCTGAAGCTTTCTTT. The chain joins TRBV10-3 to TRBJ1-1; TRBD1 agrees at 7 bases. The trim removed 11 bases at V and 6 bases at J, leaving 18 bases unmatched. The germline gives CDR1 ENHRY, CDR2 SYGVKD. The CDR3 extends over 15 amino acids.

This chain joins TRBV2 and TRBJ1-1; weak D call: TRBD1 (5 bases). The V gene's germline CDR1 is SNHLY and CDR2 FYNNEI. Between the trimmed V and J ends, which lost 8 bases and 3 bases, there was a span of 10 bases. This CDR3 is 12 amino acids long. CDR3 sequence reads: CASRRGDTEAFF. The CDR3 coding sequence is TGTGCCAGCCGGCGGGGGGACACTGAAGCTTTCTTT.

The genes are TRBV28 and TRBJ2-1, with D perhaps matching TRBD1 (7 bases). The CDR3 is 17 residues long. Germline assignment: CDR1 MDHEN and CDR2 SYDVKM. V gave up 10 bases and J gave up 3 bases, with 25 bases separating them. DNA for the CDR3: TGTGCCACCTACGTTGTACAGGGGACTCCCGTCTACAATGAGCAGTTCTTC. It codes for CATYVVQGTPVYNEQFF.

The chain joins TRBV7-3 to TRBJ1-1; D unclear. Germline CDR1 reads SGHTA; CDR2 reads FQGTGA. V shed 8 bases and J shed 4 bases, with 14 bases lying between them. This CDR3 contains 13 residues. CDR3 sequence (DNA): TGTGCCAGCGGGCTTTACGCGGGCACTGAAGCTTTCTTT. Translated: CASGLYAGTEAFF.

The chain links TRBV11-3 to TRBJ2-1; D may be TRBD1 (5 bases). Germline V lookup: CDR1 SGHNT, CDR2 YENEEA. The CDR3 has 16 amino acids. V shed 5 bases and J shed 0 bases, with 14 bases lying between them. Here the CDR3 reads CASSPNTGSSYNEQFF. The DNA for the CDR3 is TGTGCCAGCAGCCCAAATACAGGCAGCTCCTACAATGAGCAGTTCTTC.

This chain uses TRBV7-2 with TRBJ2-1; 9 bases match TRBD2. The CDR3 has 15 amino acids. V lost 4 bases, J lost 6 bases, and 7 bases stayed unmatched. Germline V gene sequence: CDR1 SGHTA, CDR2 FQGNSA. The CDR3 loop reads CASSSLAGGSNEQFF. As DNA, the CDR3 is TGTGCCAGCAGCTCCCTCGCGGGGGGGAGCAATGAGCAGTTCTTC.

This clone qualifies as large. The genes are TRBV11-1 and TRBJ1-1; a possible D gene is TRBD1 (5 bases). The CDR3 is 15 residues long. V lost 2 bases and J lost 1, with 11 bases in between. From germline, CDR1 is SGHAT and CDR2 FQDESV (reference sequence). The CDR3 DNA follows: TGTGCCAGCAGCTTAAGGGCAGGGAGGAACACTGAAGCTTTCTTT. As protein: CASSLRAGRNTEAFF.

V gene TRBV28 combines with J gene TRBJ2-7; D is unresolved. The CDR3 has 14 residues. Between the trimmed V and J ends, which lost 6 bases and 3 bases, there was a span of 15 bases. Germline assignment: CDR1 MDHEN and CDR2 SYDVKM. The CDR3 reads CASRPEGLFYEQYF. The CDR3, as DNA: TGTGCCAGCAGGCCCGAAGGGCTCTTCTACGAGCAGTACTTC.

The chain couples TRBV7-9 to TRBJ2-7; no reliable D call. This CDR3 contains 13 residues. V gave up 3 bases and J gave up 5 bases, with 11 bases separating them. Germline assignment: CDR1 SEHNR and CDR2 FQNEAQ (reference sequence). CDR3 sequence reads: CASSFLWGDEQYF. The CDR3 coding sequence is TGTGCCAGCAGCTTTCTATGGGGTGACGAGCAGTACTTC. The variable domain in full, completed from reference TRBV7-9 and TRBJ2-7, reads DTGVSQNPRHKITKRGQNVTFRCDPISEHNRLYWYRQTLGQGPEFLTYFQNEAQLEKSRLLSDRFSAERPKGSFSTLEIQRTEQGDSAMYLCASSFLWGDEQYFGPGTRLTVT.

The chain couples TRBV4-1 to TRBJ2-7, with D tentatively TRBD2 (5 bases). V was cut by 3 bases and J by 2 bases, with 17 bases left in between. Germline lookup yields CDR1 MGHRA and CDR2 YSYEKL. The CDR3 is made up of 16 amino acids. The chain's CDR3 is CASSQTTGMQAYEQYF. In DNA, the CDR3 is TGCGCCAGCAGCCAGACCACGGGGATGCAGGCCTACGAGCAGTACTTC.

The chain employs TRBV25-1 and TRBJ2-7; TRBD1 is a possible D gene (6 bases). The germline V gene has CDR1 MGHDK and CDR2 SYGVNS. V lost 4 bases to trimming and J lost 2 bases, with 12 bases between them. The CDR3 extends over 14 amino acids. The CDR3 bases are TGTGCCAGCAGTGTCAGGGGATACCCCTACGAGCAGTACTTC. As protein: CASSVRGYPYEQYF.

The V and J genes are TRBV10-3 and TRBJ2-7; 9 bases fit TRBD2. V shed 0 bases and J 4 bases; nucleotides not matched to a gene: 7. The CDR3 is made up of 16 amino acids. Looked up from germline, CDR1 is ENHRY and CDR2 is SYGVKD. CDR3 in amino acids: CAISESIAGGRYEQYV. In DNA, the CDR3 is TGTGCCATCAGTGAGTCGATCGCGGGGGGGAGGTACGAGCAGTACGTC.

This clone was counted a few times. This chain connects TRBV6-5 to TRBJ2-3, with D perhaps matching TRBD2 (5 bases). The CDR3 consists of 15 residues. The V end was cut by 0 bases, the J end by 3 bases, with 10 bases between. Germline CDR1 reads MNHEY; CDR2 reads SVGAGI. CDR3 residues: CASSYSITRTDTQYF. The CDR3, as DNA: TGTGCCAGCAGTTACTCGATCACTAGGACAGATACGCAGTATTTT.

The chain combines TRBV7-2 with TRBJ2-5, with D possibly called TRBD1 or TRBD2 (6 bases each). The CDR3 runs to 14 residues. Germline CDR1 reads SGHTA; CDR2 reads FQGNSA. V gave up 7 bases and J gave up 3 bases, with 15 bases separating them. DNA for the CDR3: TGTGCCAGCACCCCTTCGGGGGCTGAAGAGACCCAGTACTTC. This gives the protein CASTPSGAEETQYF.

This chain joins TRBV2 and TRBJ2-7, with 11 bases matching TRBD2. This CDR3 region has 14 residues. Losses at the gene ends were 6 bases for V and 7 bases for J; bases not matched to a gene: 8. CDR1 and CDR2 from the germline V gene are SNHLY and FYNNEI. The CDR3 spells CASRLLAGEREQYF. The CDR3 DNA sequence: TGTGCCAGCAGGCTACTAGCGGGGGAAAGAGAGCAGTACTTC.

Concerning this clone: In the same sample, other DNA sequences code for this CDR3. V usage is TRBV6-5 and J usage is TRBJ1-1; the D is unclear. The CDR3 totals 12 residues. The germline V gene has CDR1 MNHEY and CDR2 SVGAGI. V lost 6 bases and J 14 bases, leaving 19 bases between the germline ends. The CDR3 region is CASSLDWVTAFF. The CDR3 DNA reads as TGTGCCAGCAGCCTGGACTGGGTAACGGCCTTCTTT.

V gene TRBV5-6 combines with J gene TRBJ2-5; 9 bases fit TRBD1. Per the germline V gene, CDR1 is SGHDT and CDR2 is YYEEEE. CDR3 length: 15 residues. V lost 1 base, J lost 5 bases, and 6 bases stayed unmatched. The CDR3 sequence: CASSLSRTGDETQYF. CDR3 DNA: TGTGCCAGCAGCTTGTCCCGGACAGGGGATGAGACCCAGTACTTC.

This clone came up a few times. The chain carries TRBV6-4 and TRBJ2-3; D gene unclear. Trimming removed 6 bases at V and 0 bases at J, with 7 bases between. The CDR3 spans 13 residues. Germline CDR1 reads MRHNA; CDR2 reads SNTAGT. CDR3 sequence (DNA): TGTGCCAGCAGCCTTGACAGCACAGATACGCAGTATTTT. Translated: CASSLDSTDTQYF.

The gene calls are TRBV7-3 and TRBJ1-4; 9 bases line up with TRBD1. The junction had 10 bases not matched to a gene; V was cut back by 1 base and J by 7 bases. CDR3 length: 17 residues. Germline V gives CDR1 SGHTA, CDR2 FQGTGA. The CDR3 sequence is CASSLIVMGQGGEKLFF. The CDR3 DNA reads as TGTGCCAGCAGCTTAATTGTTATGGGACAGGGTGGTGAAAAACTGTTTTTT.

The CDR3, as DNA: TGTGCCAGCAGCTCGCGACAGGGGCCGGAGGAGACCCAGTACTTC. Translation: CASSSRQGPEETQYF. The V gene is TRBV7-6, the J gene TRBJ2-5; 8 bases are shared with TRBD1. V dropped 4 bases and J dropped 5; count of bases not matched to a gene: 9. In germline, CDR1 is SGHVS, CDR2 FNYEAQ. The CDR3 totals 15 residues.

The J gene is TRBJ2-1, the V gene TRBV7-6; D possibly corresponds to TRBD2 (5 bases). The CDR3 length is 17 residues. Trimming took off 2 bases at V and 2 bases at J, with 16 bases between the two ends. The germline gives CDR1 SGHVS, CDR2 FNYEAQ. CDR3 loop: CASSLSMGVKPYNEQFF. The CDR3 nucleotides read TGTGCCAGCAGCTTATCGATGGGAGTCAAACCCTACAATGAGCAGTTCTTC.

This chain links TRBV5-8 with TRBJ1-2; TRBD1 agrees at 7 bases. Trimming took 5 bases from V and 1 from J; bases not matched to a gene: 8. The germline gives CDR1 SGHTS, CDR2 YDEGEE. The CDR3 has 15 amino acids. CDR3 DNA sequence: TGTGCCAGCAGTGCCCGGGACAGCATTAACTATGGCTACACCTTC. As protein: CASSARDSINYGYTF.

The chain carries TRBV18 and TRBJ2-7, with D possibly being TRBD2 (6 bases). CDR3 size: 15 residues. V was shortened by 2 bases and J by 0 bases, with 11 bases between the two germline ends. Germline V gene lookup returns CDR1 KGHSH and CDR2 LQKENI. CDR3 residues: CASSPSGGASYEQYF. The CDR3 nucleotides are TGTGCCAGCTCACCATCGGGCGGGGCCTCCTACGAGCAGTACTTC.